The clone carrying this TCR beta chain occurred a few times. The study ran its PCR with 60 Vbeta and 13 Jbeta primers. TCRdb's copy holds only in-frame clones and misses some; the assay was immunoSEQ multiplex PCR. The sample comprises about 130,000 clones, about 80% of which are singletons, and roughly 4% rests with the top ten. The CDR3 is made up of 13 amino acids. Trimming stripped 3 bases from V and 4 bases from J, with 10 bases between. The V gene's germline CDR1 is GTSNPN and CDR2 SVGIG (reference sequence). The sample belongs to a study of cytomegalovirus exposure and HLA in healthy donors. The specimen was PBMCs. The origin of this receptor is a woman between 35 and 50 years old in good health and CMV-seronegative. The chain links TRBV30 to TRBJ1-5, with D tentatively TRBD1 (5 bases). This CDR3 reads CAWRGLRNQPQHF. CDR3 nucleotide sequence: TGTGCCTGGAGGGGACTGAGAAATCAGCCCCAGCATTTT.